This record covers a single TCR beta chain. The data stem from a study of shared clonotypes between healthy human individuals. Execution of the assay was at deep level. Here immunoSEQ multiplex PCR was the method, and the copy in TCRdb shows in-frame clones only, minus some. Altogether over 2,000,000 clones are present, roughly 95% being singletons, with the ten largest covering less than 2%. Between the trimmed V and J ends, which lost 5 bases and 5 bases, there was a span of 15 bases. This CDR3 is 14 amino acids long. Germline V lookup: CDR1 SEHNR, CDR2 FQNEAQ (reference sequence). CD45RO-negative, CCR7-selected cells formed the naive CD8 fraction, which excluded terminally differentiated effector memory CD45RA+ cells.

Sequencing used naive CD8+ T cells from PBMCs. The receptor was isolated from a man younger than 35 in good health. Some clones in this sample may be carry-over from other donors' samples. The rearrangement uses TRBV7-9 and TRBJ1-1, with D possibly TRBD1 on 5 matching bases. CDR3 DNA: TGTGCCAGCAGCCCTTACGGGGGTTCGACTGAAGCTTTCTTT. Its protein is CASSPYGGSTEAFF.